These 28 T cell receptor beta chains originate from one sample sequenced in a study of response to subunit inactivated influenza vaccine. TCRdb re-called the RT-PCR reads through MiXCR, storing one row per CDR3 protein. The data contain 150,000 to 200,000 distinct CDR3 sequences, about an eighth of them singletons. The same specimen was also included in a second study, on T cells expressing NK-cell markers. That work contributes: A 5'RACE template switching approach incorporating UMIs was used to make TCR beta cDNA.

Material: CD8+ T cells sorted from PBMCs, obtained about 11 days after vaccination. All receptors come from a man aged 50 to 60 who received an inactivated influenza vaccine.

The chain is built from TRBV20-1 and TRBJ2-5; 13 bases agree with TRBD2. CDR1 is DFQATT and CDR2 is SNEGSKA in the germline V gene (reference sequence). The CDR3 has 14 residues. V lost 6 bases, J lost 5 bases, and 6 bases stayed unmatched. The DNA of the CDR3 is TGCAGTGCGACCGGACTAGCGGGAGAGGAGACCCAGTACTTC. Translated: CSATGLAGEETQYF.

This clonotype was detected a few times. The DNA of the CDR3 is TGTGCCAGCAGCGTTTCCATTTTGAACACCATATATTTT. This codes for CASSVSILNTIYF. The chain carries TRBV9 and TRBJ1-3, with D uncertain. Trimming pared 2 bases from V and 7 bases from J, leaving 10 bases between. This CDR3 region has 13 residues. The germline CDR1 and CDR2 sequences are SGDLS and YYNGEE. The full variable domain, completed using reference TRBV9 and TRBJ1-3, is DSGVTQTPKHLITATGQRVTLRCSPRSGDLSVYWYQQSLDQGLQFLIQYYNGEERAKGNILERFSAQQFPDLHSELNLSSLELGDSALYFCASSVSILNTIYFGEGSWLTVV.

The CDR3 here is CASSVAPRTGSYEQYF. For the CDR3, the DNA is TGTGCCAGCAGCGTAGCCCCGAGGACAGGTTCCTACGAGCAGTACTTC. The V call is TRBV9, the J call TRBJ2-7; the match to TRBD1 covers 7 bases. The length of the CDR3 is 16 residues. Trimming cost V 0 bases and J 1 base; bases outside gene matches: 7. Per the germline V gene, CDR1 is SGDLS and CDR2 is YYNGEE.

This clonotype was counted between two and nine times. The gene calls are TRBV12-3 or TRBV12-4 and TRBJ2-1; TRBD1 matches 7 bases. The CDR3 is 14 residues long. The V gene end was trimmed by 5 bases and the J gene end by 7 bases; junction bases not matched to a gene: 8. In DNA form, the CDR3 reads TGTGCCAGCAGTCCACCTATACAGGGGAATGAGCAGTTCTTC. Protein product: CASSPPIQGNEQFF.

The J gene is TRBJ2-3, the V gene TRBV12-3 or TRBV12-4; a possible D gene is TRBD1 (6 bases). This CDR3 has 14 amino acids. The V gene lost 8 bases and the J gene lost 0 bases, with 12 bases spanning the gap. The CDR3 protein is CASGWGPSTDTQYF. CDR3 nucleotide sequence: TGTGCCAGCGGGTGGGGGCCGAGCACAGATACGCAGTATTTT.

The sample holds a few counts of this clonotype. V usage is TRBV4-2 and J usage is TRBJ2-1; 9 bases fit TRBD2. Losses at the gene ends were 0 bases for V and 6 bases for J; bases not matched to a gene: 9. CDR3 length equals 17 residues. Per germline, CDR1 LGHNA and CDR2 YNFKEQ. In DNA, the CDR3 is TGTGCCAGCAGCCAAGAAGCCACCAGCGGGGGGATCAATGAGCAGTTCTTC. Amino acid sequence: CASSQEATSGGINEQFF.

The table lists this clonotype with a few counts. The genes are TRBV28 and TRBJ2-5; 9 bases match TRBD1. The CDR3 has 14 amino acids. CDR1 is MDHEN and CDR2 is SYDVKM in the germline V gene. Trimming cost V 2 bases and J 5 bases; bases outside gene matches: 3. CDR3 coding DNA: TGTGCCAGCAGTTTAACGACAGGGGGGGAGACCCAGTACTTC. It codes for CASSLTTGGETQYF.

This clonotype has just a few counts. For the CDR3, the DNA is TGTGCCAGCAGCCCTGCGGGGGGGACCTACAATGAGCAGTTCTTC. Translated, it gives CASSPAGGTYNEQFF. The chain uses TRBV12-3 or TRBV12-4 and TRBJ2-1; 9 bases map to TRBD2. The CDR3 consists of 15 residues. Losses at the gene ends were 6 bases for V and 2 bases for J; bases not matched to a gene: 5.

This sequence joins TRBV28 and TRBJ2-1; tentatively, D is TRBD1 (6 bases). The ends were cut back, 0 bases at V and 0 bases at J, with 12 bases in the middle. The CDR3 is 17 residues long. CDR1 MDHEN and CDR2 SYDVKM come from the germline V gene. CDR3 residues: CASSLWGASSSYNEQFF. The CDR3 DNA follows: TGTGCCAGCAGTTTATGGGGGGCCAGCAGCTCCTACAATGAGCAGTTCTTC.

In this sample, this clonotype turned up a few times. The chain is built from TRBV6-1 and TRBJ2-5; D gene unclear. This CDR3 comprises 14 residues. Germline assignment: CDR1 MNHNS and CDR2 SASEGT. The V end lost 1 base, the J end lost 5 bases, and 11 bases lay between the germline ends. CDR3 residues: CASSEVWEGETQYF. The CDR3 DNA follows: TGTGCCAGCAGTGAAGTGTGGGAAGGGGAGACCCAGTACTTC.

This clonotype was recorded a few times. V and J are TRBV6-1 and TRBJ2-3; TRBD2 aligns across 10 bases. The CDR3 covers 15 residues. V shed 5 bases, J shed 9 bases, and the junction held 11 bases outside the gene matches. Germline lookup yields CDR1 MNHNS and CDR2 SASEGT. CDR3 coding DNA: TGTGCCAGCAGTCCAATTAGCGGGAGGAAGGAGACGCAGTATTTT. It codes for CASSPISGRKETQYF.

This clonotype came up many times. Here the CDR3 DNA reads TGCAGCGTTGGTGGGGTCCTTAGCTCCTACGAGCAGTACTTC. This sequence encodes CSVGGVLSSYEQYF. This chain links TRBV29-1 with TRBJ2-7; no clear D. V dropped 4 bases and J dropped 0 bases, with 13 bases sitting between them. Germline lookup yields CDR1 SQVTM and CDR2 ANQGSEA. This CDR3 is built from 14 residues.

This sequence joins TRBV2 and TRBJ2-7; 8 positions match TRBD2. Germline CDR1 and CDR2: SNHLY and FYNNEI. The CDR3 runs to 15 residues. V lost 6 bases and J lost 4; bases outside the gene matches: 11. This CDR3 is CASSGTGLGVYEQYF. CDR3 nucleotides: TGTGCCAGCAGCGGAACGGGACTAGGCGTATACGAGCAGTACTTC.

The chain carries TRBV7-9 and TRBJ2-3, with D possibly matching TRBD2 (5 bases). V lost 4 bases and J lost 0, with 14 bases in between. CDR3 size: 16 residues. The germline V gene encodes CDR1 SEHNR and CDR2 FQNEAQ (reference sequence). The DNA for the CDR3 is TGTGCCAGCAGCTGGGCACTAGGTACTAGCACAGATACGCAGTATTTT. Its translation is CASSWALGTSTDTQYF.

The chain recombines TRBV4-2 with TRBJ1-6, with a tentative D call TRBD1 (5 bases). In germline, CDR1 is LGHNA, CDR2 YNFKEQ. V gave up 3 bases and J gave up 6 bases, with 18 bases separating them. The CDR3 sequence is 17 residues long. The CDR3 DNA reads TGTGCCAGCAGCCACCTTTTTGGGCAGGGAGGTAATTCACCCCTCCACTTT. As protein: CASSHLFGQGGNSPLHF.

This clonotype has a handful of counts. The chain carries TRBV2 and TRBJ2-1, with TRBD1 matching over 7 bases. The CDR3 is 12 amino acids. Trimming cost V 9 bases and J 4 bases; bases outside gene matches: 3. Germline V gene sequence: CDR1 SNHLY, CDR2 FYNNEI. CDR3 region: CASEGQYNEQFF. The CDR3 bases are TGTGCCAGTGAGGGACAGTACAATGAGCAGTTCTTC. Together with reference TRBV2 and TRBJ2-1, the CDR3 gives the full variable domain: EPEVTQTPSHQVTQMGQEVILRCVPISNHLYFYWYRQILGQKVEFLVSFYNNEISEKSEIFDDQFSVERPDGSNFTLKIRSTKLEDSAMYFCASEGQYNEQFFGPGTRLTVL.

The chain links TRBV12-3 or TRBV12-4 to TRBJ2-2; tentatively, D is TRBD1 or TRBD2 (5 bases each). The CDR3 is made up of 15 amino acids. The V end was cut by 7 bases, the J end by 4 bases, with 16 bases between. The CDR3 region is CASNHPAGGTGELFF. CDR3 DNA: TGTGCCAGCAATCACCCCGCTGGGGGCACCGGGGAGCTGTTTTTT.

The CDR3 DNA follows: TGTGCCAGCAGTTTATATGTGGGGAATAGCAATCAGCCCCAGCATTTT. It is translated as CASSLYVGNSNQPQHF. The J gene is TRBJ1-5, the V gene TRBV28; no firm D call. The ends were cut back, 1 base at V and 0 bases at J, with 10 bases in the middle. The CDR3 has 16 amino acids. Germline V gene lookup returns CDR1 MDHEN and CDR2 SYDVKM.

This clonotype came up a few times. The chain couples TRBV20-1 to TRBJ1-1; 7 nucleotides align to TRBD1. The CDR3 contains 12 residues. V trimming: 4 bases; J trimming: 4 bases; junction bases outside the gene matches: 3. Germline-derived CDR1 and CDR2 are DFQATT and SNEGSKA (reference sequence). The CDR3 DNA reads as TGCAGTGCTATTTCAGGGGGCACTGAAGCTTTCTTT. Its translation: CSAISGGTEAFF.

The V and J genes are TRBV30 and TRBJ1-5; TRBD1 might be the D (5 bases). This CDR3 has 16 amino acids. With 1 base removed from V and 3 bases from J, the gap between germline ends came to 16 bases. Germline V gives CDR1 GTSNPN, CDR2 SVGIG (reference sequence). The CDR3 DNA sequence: TGTGCCTGGAGTGCCGGGACCGTCGTTTCCAATCAGCCCCAGCATTTT. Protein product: CAWSAGTVVSNQPQHF.

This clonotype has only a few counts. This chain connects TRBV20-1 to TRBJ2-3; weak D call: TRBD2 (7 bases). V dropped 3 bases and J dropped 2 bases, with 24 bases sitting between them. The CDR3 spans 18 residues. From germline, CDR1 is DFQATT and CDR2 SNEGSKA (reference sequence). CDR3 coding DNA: TGCAGTGCTAGTAACACGGTGGGGGGGGGGCGTTCCACAGATACGCAGTATTTT. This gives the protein CSASNTVGGGRSTDTQYF.

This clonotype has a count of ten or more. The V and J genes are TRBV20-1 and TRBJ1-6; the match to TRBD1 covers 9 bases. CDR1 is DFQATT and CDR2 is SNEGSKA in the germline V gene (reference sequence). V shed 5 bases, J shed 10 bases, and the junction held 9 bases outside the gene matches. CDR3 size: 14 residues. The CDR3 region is CSAREQGAISPLHF. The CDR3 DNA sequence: TGCAGTGCTCGGGAACAGGGGGCGATATCACCCCTCCACTTT.

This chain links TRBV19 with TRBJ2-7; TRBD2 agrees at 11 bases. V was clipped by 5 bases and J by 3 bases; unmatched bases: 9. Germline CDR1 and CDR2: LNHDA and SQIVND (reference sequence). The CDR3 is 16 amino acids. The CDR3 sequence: CASSWGLADSFYEQYF. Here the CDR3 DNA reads TGTGCCAGTAGTTGGGGACTAGCGGACTCTTTCTACGAGCAGTACTTC.

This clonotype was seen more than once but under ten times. CDR3 protein: CASSQELGETQYF. DNA of the CDR3: TGTGCCAGCAGCCAAGAGTTGGGTGAGACCCAGTACTTC. This chain links TRBV3-1 with TRBJ2-5; D unresolved. This CDR3 region has 13 residues. The germline gives CDR1 LGHDT, CDR2 YNNKEL (reference sequence). Trimming cost V 0 bases and J 5 bases, with 7 bases left between them.

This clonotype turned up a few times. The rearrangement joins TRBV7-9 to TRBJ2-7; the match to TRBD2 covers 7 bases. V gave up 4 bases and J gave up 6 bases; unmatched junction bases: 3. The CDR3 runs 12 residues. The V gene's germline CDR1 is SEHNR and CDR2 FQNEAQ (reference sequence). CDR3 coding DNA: TGTGCCAGCAGCTCGGGGGGTATCGAGCAGTACTTC. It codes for CASSSGGIEQYF.

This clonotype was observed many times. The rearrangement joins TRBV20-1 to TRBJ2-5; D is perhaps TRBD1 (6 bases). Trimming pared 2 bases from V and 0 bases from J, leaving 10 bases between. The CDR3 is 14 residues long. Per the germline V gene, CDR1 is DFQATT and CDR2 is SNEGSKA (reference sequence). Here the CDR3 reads CSARSWTDQETQYF. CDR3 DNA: TGCAGTGCTAGAAGTTGGACAGACCAAGAGACCCAGTACTTC.

CDR3 in DNA: TGTGCCAGCAGCTATAGCGGGAGCGCCTACAATGAGCAGTTCTTC. As protein: CASSYSGSAYNEQFF. The chain employs TRBV27 and TRBJ2-1; 9 bases agree with TRBD2. In germline, CDR1 is MNHEY, CDR2 SMNVEV (reference sequence). This CDR3 region has 15 residues. The junction had 5 bases not matched to a gene; V was cut back by 6 bases and J by 2 bases.

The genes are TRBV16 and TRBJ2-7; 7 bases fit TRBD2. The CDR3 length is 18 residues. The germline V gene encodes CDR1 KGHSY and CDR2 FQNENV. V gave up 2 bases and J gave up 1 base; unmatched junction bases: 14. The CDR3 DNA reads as TGTGCCAGCAGCCAAGATGCGGGGGTCATACAAACTTCCTACGAGCAGTACTTC. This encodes CASSQDAGVIQTSYEQYF.